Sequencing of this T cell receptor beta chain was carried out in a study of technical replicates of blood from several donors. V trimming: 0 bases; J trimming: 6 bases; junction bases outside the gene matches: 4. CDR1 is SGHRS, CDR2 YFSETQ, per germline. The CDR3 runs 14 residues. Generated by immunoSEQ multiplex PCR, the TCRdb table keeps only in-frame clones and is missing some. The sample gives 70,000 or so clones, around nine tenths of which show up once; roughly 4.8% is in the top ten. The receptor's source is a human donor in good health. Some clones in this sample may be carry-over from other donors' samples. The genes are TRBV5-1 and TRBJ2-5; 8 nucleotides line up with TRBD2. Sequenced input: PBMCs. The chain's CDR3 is CASSLGGGTKTQYF. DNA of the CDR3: TGCGCCAGCAGCTTGGGCGGGGGGACGAAGACCCAGTACTTC.